This T cell receptor (beta chain) was sequenced during a study of T-cell memory formation after mild COVID-19. On the study more broadly: Clustering of TCRs was largely donor specific.

Amplification by 5'RACE using constant-segment primers produced TCR alpha and TCR beta cDNA libraries that carried sample barcodes and UMIs. One entry per CDR3 protein, called by TCRdb with MiXCR from the 5' RACE reads. The data show approximately 410,000 distinct CDR3 sequences, under 25% seen once. V was pared by 8 bases and J by 11 bases, with 32 bases between. CDR1 SGHNT and CDR2 YENEEA come from the germline V gene. The CDR3 has 17 residues. The sample was PBMCs or a T cell subset sorted from them (not recorded which). This TCR was recovered from an adult woman who had mild COVID-19 (a few samples of this study predate the infection). Cell type and time point are not known. The chain has TRBV11-3 and TRBJ2-3; D is perhaps TRBD1 (6 bases). CDR3 coding DNA: TGTGCCAGCTCCCTAGGATGGCCCCCGGACAGTCGGGTGGGGCAGTATTTT. Its translation is CASSLGWPPDSRVGQYF. The full variable domain, completed using reference TRBV11-3 and TRBJ2-3, is EAGVVQSPRYKIIEKKQPVAFWCNPISGHNTLYWYLQNLGQGPELLIRYENEEAVDDSQLPKDRFSAERLKGVDSTLKIQPAELGDSAVYLCASSLGWPPDSRVGQYFGPGTRLTVL.